Detailed here is one TCR beta chain. The data derive from a study of shared clonotypes between healthy human individuals. Each cell subset's genomic DNA was divided evenly among several immunoSEQ plates. Replicate PCRs were loaded with 300 ng DNA from unsorted PBMC, some 33,000 T cell genomes. Repertoires were generated with immunoSEQ multiplex PCR, while TCRdb's copy carries only in-frame clones and drops some. This table has 490,000 or so clones, 70% to 85% appearing once. This receptor was taken from a woman aged 40 to 50 in good health. Some clones in this sample may be carry-over from other donors' samples. Sequencing was carried out using PBMCs.

The CDR3 nucleotides read TGTGCCAGCAGTCGAGTAGCTTACAACGAGCAGTACTTC. Translated, it gives CASSRVAYNEQYF. J is TRBJ2-7 and V is TRBV28; D gene unclear. The V end was cut by 5 bases, the J end by 5 bases, with 13 bases between. There are 13 residues in the CDR3. Per the germline V gene, CDR1 is MDHEN and CDR2 is SYDVKM.